Each of the 7 T cell receptor beta chains below was sequenced from the same sample in a study of tumor-infiltrating lymphocytes in primary liver carcinoma. Starting from 400 to 500 ng of total RNA, TCR beta cDNA was produced with a primer in the constant region. Libraries covering TCR beta were generated through three nested multiplex PCR rounds (using a slightly modified ARM-PCR). The first two PCR rounds, around 11 cycles each, used TRBV1-TRBV30 forward primers and a C-beta reverse primer. MiXCR was run by TCRdb on the multiplex PCR reads, yielding one entry per CDR3 protein. The sample holds about 330,000 distinct CDR3 sequences, roughly two thirds seen once. Germline DNA was also extracted, and blood RNA was taken from unsorted whole blood. The sequenced material came from peripheral blood. All receptors come from a man aged 40-49 years with primary liver carcinoma and hepatitis B virus infection.

Turning to this clonotype: This may be a read error: a much more frequent sequence differs by one nucleotide. V is TRBV4-1 and J is TRBJ1-4; the D gene is possibly TRBD1 (6 bases). CDR3 length: 16 residues. Germline CDR1 reads MGHRA; CDR2 reads YSYEKL. The germline V and J ends were trimmed by 3 bases and 8 bases, with 19 bases remaining between them. CDR3 sequence (DNA): TGCGCCAGCAGCCACCTCCCCGGGACAAAGAAGGAAAAACTGTTTTTT. This codes for CASSHLPGTKKEKLFF.

This clonotype was picked up one time. This may be a read error, as it is one base from a much larger clone. J is TRBJ2-3 and V is TRBV6-1; D is unclear. The CDR3 is 14 amino acids. From germline, CDR1 is MNHNS and CDR2 SASEGT. CDR3 DNA: TGTGCCAGCAGTGACAGATCCGACACAGATACGCGGTATTTT. Its translation is CASSDRSDTDTRYF.

This clonotype showed up just a few times. The V gene is TRBV7-9, the J gene TRBJ2-2; 7 bases match TRBD1. The trim removed 1 base at V and 1 base at J, leaving 3 bases unmatched. Germline assignment: CDR1 SEHNR and CDR2 FQNEAQ (reference sequence). The CDR3 has 16 amino acids. DNA of the CDR3: TGTGCCAGCAGCTTAGGACAGGGCCTGAACACCGGGGAGCTGTTTTTT. It yields the protein CASSLGQGLNTGELFF.

As for this clonotype: It may be a read error: a sequence one base away is much more abundant. This chain links TRBV29-1 with TRBJ2-3; no clear D gene. V gave up 6 bases and J gave up 2 bases, with 12 bases separating them. CDR3 length equals 13 residues. CDR1 SQVTM and CDR2 ANQGSEA come from the germline V gene. The CDR3: CSVHESSTDTQYF. The CDR3 coding sequence is TGCAGCGTCCACGAGAGTTCCACAGATACGCAGTATTTT.

This chain joins TRBV7-9 and TRBJ2-7, with a weak D call TRBD1 (5 bases). The germline V gene encodes CDR1 SEHNR and CDR2 FQNEAQ (reference sequence). V lost 5 bases and J lost 1, with 9 bases in between. This CDR3 comprises 13 residues. The CDR3 DNA reads as TGTGCCAGCAGCCCACAGGATTCCTACGAGCAGTACTTC. Amino acids: CASSPQDSYEQYF.

On this clonotype: Just one base apart from a much larger clone, this may be a read error. The V and J genes are TRBV6-1 and TRBJ2-7, with D possibly matching TRBD1 (6 bases). V dropped 3 bases and J dropped 7 bases, with 16 bases sitting between them. This CDR3 is built from 14 residues. The germline gives CDR1 MNHNS, CDR2 SASEGT. CDR3 loop: CASSENRVRTEQYF. Written as DNA, the CDR3 is TGTGCCAGCAGTGAGAACAGGGTCCGTACTGAGCAGTACTTC.

This clonotype was counted ten times or more. This chain uses TRBV6-6 with TRBJ1-6; possibly TRBD1 for D (5 bases). The CDR3 covers 15 residues. Germline lookup yields CDR1 MNHNY and CDR2 SVGAGI (reference sequence). V was pared by 6 bases and J by 7 bases, with 16 bases between. The CDR3 here is CASSLAGASNSPLHF. CDR3 DNA sequence: TGTGCCAGCAGCCTCGCCGGGGCCTCAAATTCACCCCTCCACTTT.